The table lists the clone carrying this T cell receptor beta chain with a count of one. No antigen is known for it. This sample stems from a study of CD4+ T cells in melanoma. Germline CDR1 is PRHDT and CDR2 is FYEKMQ (reference sequence). This CDR3 spans 12 amino acids. With 3 bases removed from V and 6 bases from J, the gap between germline ends came to 9 bases. The data were produced by immunoSEQ multiplex PCR, yet TCRdb's version contains in-frame clones alone and is incomplete. The sample yields about 50,000 clones, 89% seen once. Study-wide results and limits: A reported correlation linked neoantigen-specific CD4+ T cells to CD8+, macrophage and B cell function. In melanoma, neoantigen-specific CD4+ T cells reportedly differed in differentiation state.

Sample: peripheral blood. The V gene is TRBV13, the J gene TRBJ2-7; the D gene could be TRBD1 or TRBD2 (6 bases each). This clonotype was sampled from a human donor with melanoma. The CDR3 nucleotides are TGTGCCAGCAGCTTTCGGGGGCCCGAGCAGTACTTC. Protein sequence: CASSFRGPEQYF.